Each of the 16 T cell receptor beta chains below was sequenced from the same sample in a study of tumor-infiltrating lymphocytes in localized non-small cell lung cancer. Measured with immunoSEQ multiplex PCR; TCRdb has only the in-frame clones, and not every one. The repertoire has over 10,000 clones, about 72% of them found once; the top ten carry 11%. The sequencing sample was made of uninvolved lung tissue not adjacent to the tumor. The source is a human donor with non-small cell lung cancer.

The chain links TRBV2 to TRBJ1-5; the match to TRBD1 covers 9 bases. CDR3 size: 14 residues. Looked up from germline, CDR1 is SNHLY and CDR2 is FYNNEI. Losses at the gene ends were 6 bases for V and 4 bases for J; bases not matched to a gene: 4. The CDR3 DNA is TGTGCCAGCAGCCCCGGGACAGGGAATCAGCCCCAGCATTTT. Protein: CASSPGTGNQPQHF.

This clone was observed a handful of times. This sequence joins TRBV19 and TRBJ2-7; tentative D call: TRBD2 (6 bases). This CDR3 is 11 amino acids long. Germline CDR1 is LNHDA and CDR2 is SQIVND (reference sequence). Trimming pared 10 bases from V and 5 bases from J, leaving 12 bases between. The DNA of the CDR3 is TGTGCCACCCAAGCGGGTAACGAGCAGTACTTC. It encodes CATQAGNEQYF.

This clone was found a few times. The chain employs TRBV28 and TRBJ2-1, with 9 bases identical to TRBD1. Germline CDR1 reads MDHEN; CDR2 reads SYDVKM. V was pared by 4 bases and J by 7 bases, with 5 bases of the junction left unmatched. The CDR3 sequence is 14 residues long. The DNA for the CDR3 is TGTGCCAGCAGTTACTCAGACAGGGGGAATGAGCAGTTCTTC. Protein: CASSYSDRGNEQFF.

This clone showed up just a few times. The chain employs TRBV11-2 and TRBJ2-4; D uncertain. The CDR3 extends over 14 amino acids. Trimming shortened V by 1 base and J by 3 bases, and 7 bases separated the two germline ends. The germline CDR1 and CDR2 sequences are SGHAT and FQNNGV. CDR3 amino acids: CASSLGRGKNIQYF. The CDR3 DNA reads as TGTGCCAGCAGCTTAGGGAGAGGCAAAAACATTCAGTACTTC.

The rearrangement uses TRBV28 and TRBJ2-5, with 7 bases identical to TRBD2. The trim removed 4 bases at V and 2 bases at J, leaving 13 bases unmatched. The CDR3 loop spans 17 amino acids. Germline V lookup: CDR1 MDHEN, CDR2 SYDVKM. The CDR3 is CASSSNTFFSGQETQYF. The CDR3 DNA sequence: TGTGCCAGCAGTTCCAACACATTCTTTAGCGGGCAAGAGACCCAGTACTTC.

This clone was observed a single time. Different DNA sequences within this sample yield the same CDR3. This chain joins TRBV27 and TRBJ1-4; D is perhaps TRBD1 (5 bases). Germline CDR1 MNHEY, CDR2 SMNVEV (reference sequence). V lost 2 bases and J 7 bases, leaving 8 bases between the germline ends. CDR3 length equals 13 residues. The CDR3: CASSLGRGEKLFF. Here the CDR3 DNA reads TGTGCCAGCAGTTTAGGTAGGGGTGAAAAACTGTTTTTT.

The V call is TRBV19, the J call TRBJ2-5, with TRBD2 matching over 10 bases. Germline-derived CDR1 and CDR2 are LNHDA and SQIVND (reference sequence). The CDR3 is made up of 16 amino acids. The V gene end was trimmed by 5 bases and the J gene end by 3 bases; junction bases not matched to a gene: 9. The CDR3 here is CASSPGSLAGEETQYF. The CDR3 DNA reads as TGTGCCAGTAGTCCAGGAAGCCTAGCGGGAGAAGAGACCCAGTACTTC.

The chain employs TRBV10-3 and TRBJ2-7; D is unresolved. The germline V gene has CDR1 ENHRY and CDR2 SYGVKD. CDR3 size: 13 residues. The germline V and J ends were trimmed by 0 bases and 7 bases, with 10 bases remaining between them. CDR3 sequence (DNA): TGTGCCATCAGTGAGTCGCTGGGTTTAGAGCAGTACTTC. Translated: CAISESLGLEQYF.

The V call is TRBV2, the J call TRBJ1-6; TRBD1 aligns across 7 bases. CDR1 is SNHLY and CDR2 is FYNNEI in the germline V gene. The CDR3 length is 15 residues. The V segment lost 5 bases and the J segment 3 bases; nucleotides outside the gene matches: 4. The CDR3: CASSTRQGYNSPLHF. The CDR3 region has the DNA TGTGCCAGCAGTACACGACAGGGCTATAATTCACCCCTCCACTTT. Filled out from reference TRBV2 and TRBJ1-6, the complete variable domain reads EPEVTQTPSHQVTQMGQEVILRCVPISNHLYFYWYRQILGQKVEFLVSFYNNEISEKSEIFDDQFSVERPDGSNFTLKIRSTKLEDSAMYFCASSTRQGYNSPLHFGNGTRLTVT.

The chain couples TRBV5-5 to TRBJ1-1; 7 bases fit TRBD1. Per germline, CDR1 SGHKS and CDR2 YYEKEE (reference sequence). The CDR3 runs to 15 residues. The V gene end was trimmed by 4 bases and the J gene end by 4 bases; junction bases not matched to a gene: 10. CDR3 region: CASSTLQGLGTEAFF. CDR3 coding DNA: TGTGCCAGCAGCACTCTACAGGGGCTTGGCACTGAAGCTTTCTTT. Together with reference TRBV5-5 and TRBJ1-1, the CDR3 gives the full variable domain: DAGVTQSPTHLIKTRGQQVTLRCSPISGHKSVSWYQQVLGQGPQFIFQYYEKEERGRGNFPDRFSARQFPNYSSELNVNALLLGDSALYLCASSTLQGLGTEAFFGQGTRLTVV.

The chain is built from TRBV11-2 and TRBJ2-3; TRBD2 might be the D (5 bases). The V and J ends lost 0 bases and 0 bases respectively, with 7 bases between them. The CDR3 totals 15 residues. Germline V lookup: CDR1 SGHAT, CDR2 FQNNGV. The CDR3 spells CASSLDASSTDTQYF. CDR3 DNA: TGTGCCAGCAGCTTAGATGCTAGCAGCACAGATACGCAGTATTTT.

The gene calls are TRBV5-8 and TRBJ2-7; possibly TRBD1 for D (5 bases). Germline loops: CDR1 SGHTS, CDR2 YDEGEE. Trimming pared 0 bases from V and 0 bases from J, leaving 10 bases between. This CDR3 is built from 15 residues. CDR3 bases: TGTGCCAGCAGCTTGGGATCAGGGTTCTCCTACGAGCAGTACTTC. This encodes CASSLGSGFSYEQYF.

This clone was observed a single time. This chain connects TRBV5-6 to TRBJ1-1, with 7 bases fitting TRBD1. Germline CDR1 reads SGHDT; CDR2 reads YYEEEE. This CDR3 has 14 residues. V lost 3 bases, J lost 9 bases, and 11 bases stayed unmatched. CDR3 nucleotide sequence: TGTGCCAGCAGCTGGAACACAGGGGTCGCTCAAGCTTTCTTT. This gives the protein CASSWNTGVAQAFF.

Here the CDR3 reads CASSSKTSGRGETQYF. CDR3 nucleotide sequence: TGTGCCAGCAGCTCGAAGACTAGCGGGAGGGGGGAGACCCAGTACTTC. The V gene is TRBV5-4, the J gene TRBJ2-5; 14 bases match TRBD2. V lost 3 bases and J lost 5; bases outside the gene matches: 6. The CDR3 consists of 16 residues. Germline V gives CDR1 SGHNT, CDR2 YYREEE (reference sequence).

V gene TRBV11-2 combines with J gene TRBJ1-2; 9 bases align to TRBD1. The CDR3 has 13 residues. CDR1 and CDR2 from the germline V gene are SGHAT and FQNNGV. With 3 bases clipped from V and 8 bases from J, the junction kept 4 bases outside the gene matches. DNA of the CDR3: TGTGCCAGCAGCTTTGGGGACAGGGAAGGCTACACCTTC. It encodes CASSFGDREGYTF.

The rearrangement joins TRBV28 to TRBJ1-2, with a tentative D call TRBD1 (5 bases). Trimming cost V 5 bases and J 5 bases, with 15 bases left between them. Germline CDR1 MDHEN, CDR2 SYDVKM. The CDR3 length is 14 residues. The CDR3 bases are TGTGCCAGCAGTACAGGCAGGAGAGGGTATGGCTACACCTTC. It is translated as CASSTGRRGYGYTF.